Sequencing of this TCR beta chain was carried out in a study of shared clonotypes between healthy human individuals. Findings and limits, study-wide: Naive subsets generally exceeded memory subsets in estimated richness.

Some clones are missing from TCRdb's copy, which holds only in-frame ones; the method was immunoSEQ multiplex PCR. Of some 2,000,000 clones listed, about 95% are singletons. Trimming removed 4 bases at V and 2 bases at J, with 15 bases between. Germline V gives CDR1 ENHRY, CDR2 SYGVKD. The CDR3 extends over 15 amino acids. Terminally differentiated effector memory CD45RA+ cells were excluded by CCR7 positive selection of CD45RO-negative cells. Healthy HIV-negative adults with no recent acute infections or vaccinations were recruited as donors. This clone was counted once. Its antigen is still unknown. This TCR came from a man aged 18-30 years in good health. The chain couples TRBV10-3 to TRBJ2-7; possible D gene TRBD2, 5 bases. The sequencing input was naive CD8+ T cells sorted from blood. CDR3 in amino acids: CAISGAPTGTYEQYF. In DNA form, the CDR3 reads TGTGCCATCAGTGGGGCTCCCACGGGAACCTACGAGCAGTACTTC.